Included here is one T cell receptor (beta chain) sequence, with context. In the same sample, other DNA sequences code for this CDR3. Generated by immunoSEQ multiplex PCR, the TCRdb table keeps only in-frame clones and is missing some. The table lists about 95,000 clones, 88% of them singletons. The data were obtained in a study of control samples from healthy donors and cancer patients. The CDR3 loop spans 14 amino acids. V was trimmed by 2 bases and J by 1 base, leaving 6 bases between them. Germline CDR1 and CDR2: MNHEY and SMNVEV (reference sequence). Sequencing was done on a sample of blood. This clonotype was obtained from a woman aged 70 to 79 in good health. This chain links TRBV27 with TRBJ1-5; TRBD1 might be the D (5 bases). The CDR3 DNA reads as TGTGCCAGCAGTTTAGGGGGAAGCAATCAGCCCCAGCATTTT. It translates to CASSLGGSNQPQHF.